Following are 11 T cell receptor beta chains from one sample sequenced in a study of blood T cells in healthy people across ages. Primers used in a second PCR of about 7 to 12 cycles were a sample-barcoded 5' primer and a J-beta primer mix. Each CDR3 protein is one row after TCRdb ran MiXCR on the 5' RACE reads. The table lists around 1,500,000 distinct CDR3 sequences, roughly 30% of them singletons. Sample: blood. The receptors come from a woman between 25 and 40 years old in good health.

This clonotype was seen a few times. V and J are TRBV6-6 and TRBJ1-1, with D possibly TRBD1 on 5 matching bases. Germline values: CDR1 MNHNY, CDR2 SVGAGI (reference sequence). V was trimmed by 5 bases and J by 3 bases, leaving 19 bases between them. The CDR3 runs to 16 residues. Here the CDR3 DNA reads TGTGCCAGCAGTCAAGGACCAGGGCCCGGGGACACTGAAGCTTTCTTT. Its translation is CASSQGPGPGDTEAFF.

V and J are TRBV5-1 and TRBJ1-1; no clear D gene. Germline CDR1 SGHRS, CDR2 YFSETQ. The CDR3 extends over 16 amino acids. V lost 5 bases and J lost 1, with 18 bases in between. The CDR3 coding sequence is TGCGCCAGCAGTGGACGCGGGGTCGTGGAGAACACTGAAGCTTTCTTT. Amino acid sequence: CASSGRGVVENTEAFF.

The count of this clonotype is one. The chain combines TRBV7-2 with TRBJ2-4; no firm D call. Near its end, the DNA agrees better with TRBJ2-7, so the J call may be wrong. Germline values: CDR1 SGHTA, CDR2 FQGNSA. The CDR3 is 12 residues long. CDR3 amino acids: CASSVEAHEQYF. The CDR3 nucleotides are TGTGCCAGCAGCGTCGAGGCCCACGAGCAGTACTTC.

This clonotype was picked up a small number of times. Compared with germline, one end of the junction differs, possibly owing to a read error. The rearrangement joins TRBV19 to TRBJ2-7, with a tentative D call TRBD1 (6 bases). Germline CDR1 and CDR2: LNHDA and SQIVND (reference sequence). The length of the CDR3 is 14 residues. The CDR3 spells CASSMGAGDYEQYF. CDR3 coding DNA: TGCGCCAGTAGTATGGGGGCAGGGGATTACGAGCAGTACTTC.

This clonotype came up a few times. V gene TRBV6-6 combines with J gene TRBJ2-1; D is possibly TRBD1 or TRBD2 (7 bases each). The CDR3 extends over 14 amino acids. With 8 bases removed from V and 8 bases from J, the gap between germline ends came to 19 bases. Germline values: CDR1 MNHNY, CDR2 SVGAGI (reference sequence). DNA for the CDR3: TGTGCCAGCGGGAGGGGACTCCAGGGGGATGAGCAGTTCTTC. This codes for CASGRGLQGDEQFF.

This clonotype was counted a few times. Given a much more abundant clone one base away, this may be a read error. J is TRBJ2-5 and V is TRBV3-1; D not resolved. V shed 0 bases and J shed 6 bases, with 5 bases lying between them. Germline CDR1 LGHDT, CDR2 YNNKEL (reference sequence). The CDR3 totals 12 residues. DNA for the CDR3: TGTGCCAGCAGCCAAGATCAAAAGACCCAGTACTTC. The encoded protein is CASSQDQKTQYF.

This clonotype was seen repeatedly, ten times or more. V and J are TRBV28 and TRBJ2-4; no firm D call. The V end lost 3 bases, the J end lost 4 bases, and 13 bases lay between the germline ends. The germline V gene encodes CDR1 MDHEN and CDR2 SYDVKM. The CDR3 loop spans 15 amino acids. CDR3 protein: CASSFPRNPKNIQYF. CDR3 sequence (DNA): TGTGCCAGCAGTTTCCCACGGAACCCTAAAAACATTCAGTACTTC. Supplemented by reference TRBV28 and TRBJ2-4, the full variable domain reads DVKVTQSSRYLVKRTGEKVFLECVQDMDHENMFWYRQDPGLGLRLIYFSYDVKMKEKGDIPEGYSVSREKKERFSLILESASTNQTSMYLCASSFPRNPKNIQYFGAGTRLSVL.

This clonotype was picked up one time. This chain connects TRBV2 to TRBJ2-5; 7 bases are a match to TRBD2. Losses at the gene ends were 6 bases for V and 2 bases for J; bases not matched to a gene: 6. CDR1 and CDR2 (germline): SNHLY, FYNNEI. The CDR3 contains 14 residues. The CDR3: CASRMWEGQETQYF. CDR3 DNA sequence: TGTGCCAGCAGGATGTGGGAGGGACAAGAGACCCAGTACTTC.

This chain joins TRBV2 and TRBJ2-5; 7 positions match TRBD2. The CDR3 sequence is 15 residues long. Germline loops: CDR1 SNHLY, CDR2 FYNNEI. The V and J ends lost 2 bases and 11 bases, in that order; junction bases with no gene match: 14. CDR3 protein: CASSETSGTYNEQYF. The CDR3 nucleotides read TGTGCCAGCAGTGAAACAAGCGGGACTTACAATGAGCAGTACTTC.

This clonotype was detected ten times or more. This chain uses TRBV5-1 with TRBJ2-5; 11 bases map to TRBD1. The V gene end was trimmed by 4 bases and the J gene end by 4 bases; junction bases not matched to a gene: 9. CDR3 length: 16 residues. CDR1 SGHRS and CDR2 YFSETQ come from the germline V gene. CDR3 protein: CASSNGQGAIGETQYF. The DNA for the CDR3 is TGCGCCAGCAGCAACGGACAGGGGGCGATTGGAGAGACCCAGTACTTC.

This sequence joins TRBV20-1 and TRBJ2-4, with TRBD2 matching over 9 bases. Near its end, the DNA agrees better with TRBJ2-7, so the J call may be wrong. CDR1 and CDR2 (germline): DFQATT, SNEGSKA (reference sequence). This CDR3 comprises 14 residues. CDR3 coding DNA: TGCAGTGCTAGAGGACGCGGGGGGGTCGACGAGCAGTACTTC. It encodes CSARGRGGVDEQYF.